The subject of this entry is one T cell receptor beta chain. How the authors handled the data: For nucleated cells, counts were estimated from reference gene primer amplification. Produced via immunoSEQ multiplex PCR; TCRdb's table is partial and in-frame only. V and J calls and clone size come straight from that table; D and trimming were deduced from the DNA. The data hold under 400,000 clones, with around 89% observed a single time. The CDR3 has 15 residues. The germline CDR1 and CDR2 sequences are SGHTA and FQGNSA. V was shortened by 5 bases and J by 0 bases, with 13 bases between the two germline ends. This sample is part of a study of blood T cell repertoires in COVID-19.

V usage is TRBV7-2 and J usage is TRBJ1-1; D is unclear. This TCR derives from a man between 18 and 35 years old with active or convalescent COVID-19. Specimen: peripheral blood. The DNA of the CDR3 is TGTGCCAGCAGCCCCCGCAGTAACATGAACACTGAAGCTTTCTTT. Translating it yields CASSPRSNMNTEAFF. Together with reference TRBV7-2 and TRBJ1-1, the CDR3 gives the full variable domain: GAGVSQSPSNKVTEKGKDVELRCDPISGHTALYWYRQSLGQGLEFLIYFQGNSAPDKSGLPSDRFSAERTGGSVSTLTIQRTQQEDSAVYLCASSPRSNMNTEAFFGQGTRLTVV.